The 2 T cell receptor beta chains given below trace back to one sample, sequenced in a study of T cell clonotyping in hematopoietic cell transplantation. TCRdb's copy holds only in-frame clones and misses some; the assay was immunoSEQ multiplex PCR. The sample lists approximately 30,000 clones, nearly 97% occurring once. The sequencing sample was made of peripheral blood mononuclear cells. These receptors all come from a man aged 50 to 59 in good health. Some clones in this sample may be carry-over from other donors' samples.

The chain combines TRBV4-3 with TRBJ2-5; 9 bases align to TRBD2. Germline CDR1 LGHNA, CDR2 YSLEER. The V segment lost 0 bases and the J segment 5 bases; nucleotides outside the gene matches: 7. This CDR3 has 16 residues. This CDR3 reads CASSQEIGGGAETQYF. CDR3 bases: TGCGCCAGCAGCCAAGAAATAGGCGGGGGGGCGGAGACCCAGTACTTC.

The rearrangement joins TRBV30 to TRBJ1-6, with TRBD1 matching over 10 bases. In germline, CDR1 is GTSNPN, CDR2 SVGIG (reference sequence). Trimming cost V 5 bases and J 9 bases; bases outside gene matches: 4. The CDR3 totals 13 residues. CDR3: CAWGQGVISPLHF. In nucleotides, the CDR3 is TGTGCCTGGGGACAGGGGGTTATTTCACCCCTCCACTTT. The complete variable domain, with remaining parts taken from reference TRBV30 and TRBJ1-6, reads SQTIHQWPATLVQPVGSPLSLECTVEGTSNPNLYWYRQAAGRGLQLLFYSVGIGQISSEVPQNLSASRPQDRQFILSSKKLLLSDSGFYLCAWGQGVISPLHFGNGTRLTVT.